This record concerns one T cell receptor (beta chain) sequence. A second about 6 to 12 cycle PCR used barcoded and J-beta primers. Sequencing of every sample gave 2.5 million or more CDR3-containing paired-end reads. From the 5' RACE reads, TCRdb called clonotypes with MiXCR, one entry per CDR3 protein. The profile shows roughly 1 million distinct CDR3 sequences, under 30% of them singletons. The data are from a study of blood T cells in healthy people across ages. V gave up 6 bases and J gave up 2 bases; unmatched junction bases: 8. Per germline, CDR1 SNHLY and CDR2 FYNNEI. The CDR3 length is 16 residues. The data were also submitted as part of a second study, on T cells of mothers and their children. Per that paper: Samples were provided by three healthy Caucasian mothers and their six children. Random nucleotides (2-4) and sample barcodes were added by the M1S primer used in the second PCR.

This sequence was found in a girl aged 2 to 9 in good health. Sequenced input: blood. The chain recombines TRBV2 with TRBJ2-7; 12 bases map to TRBD2. The CDR3 region is CASRLTSGGSTYEQYF. The CDR3 region has the DNA TGTGCCAGCAGACTCACTAGCGGGGGGTCGACCTACGAGCAGTACTTC.